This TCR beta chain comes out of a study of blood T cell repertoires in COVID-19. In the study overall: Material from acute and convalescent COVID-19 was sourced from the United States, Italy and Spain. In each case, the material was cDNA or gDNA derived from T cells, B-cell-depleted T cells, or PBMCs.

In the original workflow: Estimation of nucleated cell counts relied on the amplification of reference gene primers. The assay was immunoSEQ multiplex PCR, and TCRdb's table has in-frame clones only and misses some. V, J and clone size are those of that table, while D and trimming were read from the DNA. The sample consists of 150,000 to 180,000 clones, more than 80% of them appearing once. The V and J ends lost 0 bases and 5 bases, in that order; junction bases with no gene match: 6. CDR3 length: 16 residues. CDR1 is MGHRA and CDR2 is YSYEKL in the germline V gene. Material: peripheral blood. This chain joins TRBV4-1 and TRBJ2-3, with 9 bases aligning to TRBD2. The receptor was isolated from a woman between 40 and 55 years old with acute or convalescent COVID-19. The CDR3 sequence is CASSQEAGGRGDTQYF. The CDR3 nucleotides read TGCGCCAGCAGCCAAGAAGCGGGGGGCCGGGGAGATACGCAGTATTTT.